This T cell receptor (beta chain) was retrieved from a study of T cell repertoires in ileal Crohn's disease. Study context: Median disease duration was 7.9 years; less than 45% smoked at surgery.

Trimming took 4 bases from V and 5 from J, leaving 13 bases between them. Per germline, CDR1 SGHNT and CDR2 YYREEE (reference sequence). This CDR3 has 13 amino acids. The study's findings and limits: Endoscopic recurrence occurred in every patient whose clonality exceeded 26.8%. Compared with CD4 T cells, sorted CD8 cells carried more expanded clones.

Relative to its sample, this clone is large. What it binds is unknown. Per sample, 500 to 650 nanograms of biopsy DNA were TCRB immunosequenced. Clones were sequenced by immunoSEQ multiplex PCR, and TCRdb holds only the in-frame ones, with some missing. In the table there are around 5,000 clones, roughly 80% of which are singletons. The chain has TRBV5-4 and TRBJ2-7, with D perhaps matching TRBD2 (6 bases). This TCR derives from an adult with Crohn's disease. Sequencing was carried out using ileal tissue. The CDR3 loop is CASSPEGRNEQYF. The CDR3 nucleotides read TGTGCCAGCAGCCCGGAGGGGCGAAACGAGCAGTACTTC. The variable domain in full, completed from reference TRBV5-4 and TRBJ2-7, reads ETGVTQSPTHLIKTRGQQVTLRCSSQSGHNTVSWYQQALGQGPQFIFQYYREEENGRGNFPPRFSGLQFPNYSSELNVNALELDDSALYLCASSPEGRNEQYFGPGTRLTVT.